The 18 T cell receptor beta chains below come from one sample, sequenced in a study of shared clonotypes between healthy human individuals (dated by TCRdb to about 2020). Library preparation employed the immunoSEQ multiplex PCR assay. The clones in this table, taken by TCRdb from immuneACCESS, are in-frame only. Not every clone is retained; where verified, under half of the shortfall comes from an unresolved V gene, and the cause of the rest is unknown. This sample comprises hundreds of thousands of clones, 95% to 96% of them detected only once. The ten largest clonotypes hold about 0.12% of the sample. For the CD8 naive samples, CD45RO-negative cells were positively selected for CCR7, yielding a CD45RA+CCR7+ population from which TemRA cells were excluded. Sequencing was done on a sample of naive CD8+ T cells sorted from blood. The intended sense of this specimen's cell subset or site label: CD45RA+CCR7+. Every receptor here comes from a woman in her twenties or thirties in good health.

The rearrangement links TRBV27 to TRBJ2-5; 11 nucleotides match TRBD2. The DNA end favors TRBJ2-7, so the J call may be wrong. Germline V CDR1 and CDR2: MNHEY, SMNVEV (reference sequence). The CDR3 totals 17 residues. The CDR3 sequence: CASSLSLAGGNGDEQYF. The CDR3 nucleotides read TGTGCCAGCAGTTTATCCCTAGCGGGAGGAAACGGGGACGAGCAGTACTTC.

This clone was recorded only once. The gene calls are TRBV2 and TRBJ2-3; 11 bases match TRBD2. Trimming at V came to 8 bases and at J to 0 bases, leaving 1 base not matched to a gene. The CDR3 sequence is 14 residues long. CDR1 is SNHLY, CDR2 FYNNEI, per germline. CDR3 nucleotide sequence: TGTGCCAGCTGGACTAGCGGGAGCACAGATACGCAGTATTTT. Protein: CASWTSGSTDTQYF.

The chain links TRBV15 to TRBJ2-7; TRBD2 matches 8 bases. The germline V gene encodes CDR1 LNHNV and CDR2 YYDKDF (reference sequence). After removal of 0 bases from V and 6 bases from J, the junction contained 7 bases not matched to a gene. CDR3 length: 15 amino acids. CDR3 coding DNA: TGTGCCACCAGCAGAGAAGAAGGGGCGGGAGGCGAGCAGTACTTC. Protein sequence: CATSREEGAGGEQYF.

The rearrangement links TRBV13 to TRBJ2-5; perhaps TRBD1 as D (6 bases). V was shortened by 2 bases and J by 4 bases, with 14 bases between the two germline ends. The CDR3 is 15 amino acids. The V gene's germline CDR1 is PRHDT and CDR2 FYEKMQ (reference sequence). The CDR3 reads CASSLKGSGVETQYF. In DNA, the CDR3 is TGTGCCAGCAGCTTAAAAGGGTCAGGGGTAGAGACCCAGTACTTC. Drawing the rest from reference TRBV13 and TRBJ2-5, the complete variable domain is AAGVIQSPRHLIKEKRETATLKCYPIPRHDTVYWYQQGPGQDPQFLISFYEKMQSDKGSIPDRFSAQQFSDYHSELNMSSLELGDSALYFCASSLKGSGVETQYFGPGTRLLVL.

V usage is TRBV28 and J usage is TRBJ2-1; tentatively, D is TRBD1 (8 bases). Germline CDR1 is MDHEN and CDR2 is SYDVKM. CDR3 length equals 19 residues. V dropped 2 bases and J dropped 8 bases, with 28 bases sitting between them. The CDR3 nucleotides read TGTGCCAGCAGTTTAATCGGACAGGGTTGGCGGGAGCTTCAGGATGAGCAGTTCTTC. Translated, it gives CASSLIGQGWRELQDEQFF.

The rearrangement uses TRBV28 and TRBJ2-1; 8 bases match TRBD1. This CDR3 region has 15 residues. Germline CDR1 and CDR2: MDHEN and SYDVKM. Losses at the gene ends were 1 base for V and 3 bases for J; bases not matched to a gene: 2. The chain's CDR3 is CASSLSGGLYNEQFF. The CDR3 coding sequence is TGTGCCAGCAGTTTATCAGGGGGCCTCTACAATGAGCAGTTCTTC. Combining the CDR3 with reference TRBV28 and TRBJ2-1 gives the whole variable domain DVKVTQSSRYLVKRTGEKVFLECVQDMDHENMFWYRQDPGLGLRLIYFSYDVKMKEKGDIPEGYSVSREKKERFSLILESASTNQTSMYLCASSLSGGLYNEQFFGPGTRLTVL.

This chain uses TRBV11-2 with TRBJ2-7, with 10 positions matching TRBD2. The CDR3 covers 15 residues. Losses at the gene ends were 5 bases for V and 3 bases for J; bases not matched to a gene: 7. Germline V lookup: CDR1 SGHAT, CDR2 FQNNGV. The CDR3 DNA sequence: TGTGCCAGCAGCGCTACTAGCGGGACGTTCTACGAGCAGTACTTC. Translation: CASSATSGTFYEQYF.

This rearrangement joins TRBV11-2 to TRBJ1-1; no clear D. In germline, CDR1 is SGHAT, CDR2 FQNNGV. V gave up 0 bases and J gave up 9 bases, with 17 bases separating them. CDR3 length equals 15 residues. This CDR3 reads CASSLEAGSPLKAFF. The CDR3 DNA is TGTGCCAGCAGCTTAGAGGCAGGTTCTCCGCTAAAAGCTTTCTTT. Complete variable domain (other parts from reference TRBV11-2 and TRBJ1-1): EAGVAQSPRYKIIEKRQSVAFWCNPISGHATLYWYQQILGQGPKLLIQFQNNGVVDDSQLPKDRFSAERLKGVDSTLKIQPAKLEDSAVYLCASSLEAGSPLKAFFGQGTRLTVV.

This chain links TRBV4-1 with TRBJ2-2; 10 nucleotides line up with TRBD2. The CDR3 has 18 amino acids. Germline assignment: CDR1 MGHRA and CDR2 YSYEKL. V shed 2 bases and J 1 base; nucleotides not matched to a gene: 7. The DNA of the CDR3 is TGCGCCAGCAGCCAACGTTCTTCTAGCGGGAGGAACACCGGGGAGCTGTTTTTT. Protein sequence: CASSQRSSSGRNTGELFF.

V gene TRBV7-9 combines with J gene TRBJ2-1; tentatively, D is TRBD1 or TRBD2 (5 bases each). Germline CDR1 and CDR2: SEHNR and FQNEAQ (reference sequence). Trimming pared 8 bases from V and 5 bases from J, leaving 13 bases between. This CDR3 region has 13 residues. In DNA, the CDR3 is TGTGCCAGCGGTCAGGGAGTCGACAATGAGCAGTTCTTC. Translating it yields CASGQGVDNEQFF.

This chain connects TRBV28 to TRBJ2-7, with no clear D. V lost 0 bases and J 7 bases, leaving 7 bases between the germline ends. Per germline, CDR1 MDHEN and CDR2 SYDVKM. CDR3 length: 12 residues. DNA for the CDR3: TGTGCCAGCAGTTTATGGGGTTGGGAGCAGTACTTC. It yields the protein CASSLWGWEQYF.

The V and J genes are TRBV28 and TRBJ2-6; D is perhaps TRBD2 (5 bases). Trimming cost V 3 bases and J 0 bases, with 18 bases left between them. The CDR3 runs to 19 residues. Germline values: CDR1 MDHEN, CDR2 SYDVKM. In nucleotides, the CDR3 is TGTGCCAGCAGTTTCAGTGGCGGGCTAAGCCACTCTGGGGCCAACGTCCTGACTTTC. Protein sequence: CASSFSGGLSHSGANVLTF.

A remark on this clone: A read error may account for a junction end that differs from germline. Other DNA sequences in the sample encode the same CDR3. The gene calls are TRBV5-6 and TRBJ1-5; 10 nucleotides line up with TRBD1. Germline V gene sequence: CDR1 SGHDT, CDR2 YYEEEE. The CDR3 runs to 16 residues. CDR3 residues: CASSLDRGRVNQPQHF. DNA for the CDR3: TGCGCCAGCAGCTTGGACAGGGGGAGAGTCAATCAGCCCCAGCATTTT.

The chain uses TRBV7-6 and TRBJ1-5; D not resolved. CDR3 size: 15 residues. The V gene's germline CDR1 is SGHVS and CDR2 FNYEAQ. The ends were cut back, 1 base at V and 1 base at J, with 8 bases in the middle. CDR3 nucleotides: TGTGCCAGCAGCTTAGGTGGCAGGAGCAATCAGCCCCAGCATTTT. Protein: CASSLGGRSNQPQHF. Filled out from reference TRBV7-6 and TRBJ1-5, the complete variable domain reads GAGVSQSPRYKVTKRGQDVALRCDPISGHVSLYWYRQALGQGPEFLTYFNYEAQQDKSGLPNDRFSAERPEGSISTLTIQRTEQRDSAMYRCASSLGGRSNQPQHFGDGTRLSIL.

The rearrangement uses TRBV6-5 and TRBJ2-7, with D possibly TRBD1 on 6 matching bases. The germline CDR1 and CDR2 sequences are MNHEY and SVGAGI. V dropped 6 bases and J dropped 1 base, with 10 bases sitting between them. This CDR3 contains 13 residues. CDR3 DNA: TGTGCCAGCAGCCATGGACAGTCCTACGAGCAGTACTTC. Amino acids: CASSHGQSYEQYF.

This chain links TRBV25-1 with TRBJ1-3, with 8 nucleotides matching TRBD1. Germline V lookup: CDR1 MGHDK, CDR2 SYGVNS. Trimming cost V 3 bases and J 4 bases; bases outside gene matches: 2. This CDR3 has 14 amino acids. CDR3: CASSDGTGGNTIYF. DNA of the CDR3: TGTGCCAGCAGTGACGGGACAGGAGGAAACACCATATATTTT.

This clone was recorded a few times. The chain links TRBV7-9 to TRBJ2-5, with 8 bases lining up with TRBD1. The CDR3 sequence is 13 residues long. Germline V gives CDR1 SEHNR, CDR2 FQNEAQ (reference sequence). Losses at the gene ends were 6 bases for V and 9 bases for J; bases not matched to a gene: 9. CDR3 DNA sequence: TGTGCCAGCAGTCCGGGACAGGTTTATCCCCAGTACTTC. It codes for CASSPGQVYPQYF.

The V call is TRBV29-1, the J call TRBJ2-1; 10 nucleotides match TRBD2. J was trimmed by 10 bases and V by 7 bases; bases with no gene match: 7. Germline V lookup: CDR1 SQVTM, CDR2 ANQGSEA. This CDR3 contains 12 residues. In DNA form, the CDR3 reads TGCAGCGCGGTAGCGGGAGGAGGAGAGCAGTTCTTC. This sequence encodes CSAVAGGGEQFF.